A selection of T cell receptor beta chains follows, all from one sample in a study of blood T cell repertoires in COVID-19. Using immunoSEQ multiplex PCR, the repertoire was profiled, and TCRdb retains in-frame clones only, with some absent. The sample consists of more than 200,000 clones, approximately 82% of them appearing once. The source material was peripheral blood. These receptor sequences come from a woman aged 50 to 60 with acute or convalescent COVID-19. CDR3s include the opening cysteine and the closing phenylalanine or tryptophan. D genes are given only for firm matches. Expanded clones are given a class, and other clones once, few, many or no size at all.

j_gene,d_gene,v_gene,abundance,CDR3nt,CDR3aa
TRBJ2-5,.,TRBV28,.,TGTGCCAGCAGCACCTCTGGGGGGGCCCGGGAGACCCAGTACTTC,CASSTSGGARETQYF
TRBJ2-7,TRBD1,TRBV20-1,.,TGCAGTGCTAGTCGACAGGGTGGCACCTACGAGCAGTACTTC,CSASRQGGTYEQYF
TRBJ1-2,TRBD1,TRBV5-6,few,TGTGCCAGCAGCTTCACAGGGGGCGCCGCTGGCTACACCTTC,CASSFTGGAAGYTF
TRBJ2-1,TRBD2,TRBV13,.,TGTGCCAGCAGCTCGCAGACTAGCGGGAGTCTTATATACAATGAGCAGTTCTTC,CASSSQTSGSLIYNEQFF
TRBJ2-3,TRBD2,TRBV3-1/TRBV3-2,.,TGTGCCAGCAGGGCGGCTAGCGGCAATACGCAGTATTTT,CASRAASGNTQYF
TRBJ2-7,.,TRBV20-1,.,TGCAGTGCTAGACCTTCAGGCGGGACCAAATTC,CSARPSGGTKF
TRBJ2-5,TRBD1,TRBV2,once,TGTGCCAGCAGTGGGGACAGCCGAGAGACCCAGTACTTC,CASSGDSRETQYF
TRBJ2-7,TRBD2,TRBV27,.,TGTGCCAGCAGCAGTCTAGCGGACCTCTCCTACGAGCAGTACTTC,CASSSLADLSYEQYF
TRBJ2-1,.,TRBV9,.,TGTGCCAGCTCTTTGAGCGCCTACAATGAGCAGTTCTTC,CASSLSAYNEQFF
TRBJ1-3,.,TRBV11-2,.,TGTGCCAGCAGCTCCCGGACAGAAGGTGGAAACACCATATATTTT,CASSSRTEGGNTIYF
TRBJ1-1,.,TRBV7-2,.,TGTGCCAGCAGCTTTCAGGGGTTGCGGGCCGTCTGCTTT,CASSFQGLRAVCF
TRBJ1-2,TRBD1,TRBV11-2,.,TGTGCCAGCAGCCTACGGACAGGGCGAGGGTATGGCTACACCTTC,CASSLRTGRGYGYTF
TRBJ2-1,.,TRBV14,.,TGTGCCAGCAGCCACAAGTTGTCTAGCGTAGGGAATGAGCAGTTCTTC,CASSHKLSSVGNEQFF
TRBJ2-7,.,TRBV11-2,.,TGTGCCAGCAGTCCCAAGGACATCTCCTACGAGCAGTACTTC,CASSPKDISYEQYF
TRBJ2-7,.,TRBV27,.,TGTGCCAGCAGGGAACCAGGGAGGTCCTCCTACGAGCAGTACTTC,CASREPGRSSYEQYF
TRBJ2-1,.,TRBV11-2,once,TGTGCCAGCATCCCCCAGTTGGGCATTGAGCAGTTCTTC,CASIPQLGIEQFF
TRBJ2-7,TRBD1,TRBV7-9,once,TGTGCCAGCAGCTACCCTACAGGGGGCGTTCCAGACTACGAGCAGTACTTC,CASSYPTGGVPDYEQYF
TRBJ2-5,TRBD2,TRBV19,.,TGTGCCAGTAGTCCCGGGACTAGCGGACTTCGGGGACGGGAGACCCAGTACTTC,CASSPGTSGLRGRETQYF
TRBJ1-2,TRBD1,TRBV5-6,.,TGTGCCAGCAGTCTTAGACAGGGCCTGGATGGCTACACCTTC,CASSLRQGLDGYTF
TRBJ1-2,TRBD1,TRBV19,.,TGTGCCAGTAGTGATACAGGGGGCAGTAACTATGGCTACACCTTC,CASSDTGGSNYGYTF
TRBJ2-2,.,TRBV2,.,TGTGCCAGCAGTGAAGCGAGGGGAGGGAACACCGGGGAGCTGTTTTTT,CASSEARGGNTGELFF
TRBJ2-5,TRBD2,TRBV6-6,.,TGTGCCAGCAACGAACTAGCGGGAGGGCCAGAGACCCAGTACTTC,CASNELAGGPETQYF
TRBJ2-7,.,TRBV18,.,TGTGCCAGCTCCCCAACTAGCACGGGGGAGCAGTACTTC,CASSPTSTGEQYF
TRBJ2-7,TRBD1,TRBV5-1,.,TGCGCCAGCAAGTACCAACAGGGGGGCTACGAGCAGTACTTC,CASKYQQGGYEQYF
TRBJ1-3,TRBD1,TRBV7-2,.,TGTGCCAGCAGCTTACAGGGGGCTGGAAACACCATATATTTT,CASSLQGAGNTIYF
TRBJ1-6,TRBD1,TRBV30,.,TGTGCCAGACAGGGGAGCTCCTATAATTCACCCCTCCACTTT,CARQGSSYNSPLHF
TRBJ1-1,TRBD1,TRBV9,.,TGTGCCAGCAGCCCCACAGGGGTAAACACTGAAGCTTTCTTT,CASSPTGVNTEAFF
TRBJ2-3,TRBD2,TRBV29-1,.,TGCAGCACCTGGGGGGGTACGCAGTATTTT,CSTWGGTQYF
TRBJ1-2,TRBD1,TRBV28,.,TGTGCCAGCACGACAGGGACCAACTATGGCTACACCTTC,CASTTGTNYGYTF
TRBJ2-7,TRBD2,TRBV10-3,once,TGTGCCATCAGTGAGTCCACTAGCGGGAACTACGAGCAGTACTTC,CAISESTSGNYEQYF